A single sample gave rise to the 15 T cell receptor beta chains below, sequenced in a study of cytomegalovirus exposure and HLA in healthy donors. Researchers ran the PCR with 60 Vbeta and 13 Jbeta primers. The assay was immunoSEQ multiplex PCR, and TCRdb's table has in-frame clones only and misses some. The profile shows more than 200,000 clones, over 65% of them singletons. The sample was PBMCs. All receptors derive from a human donor in good health.

The gene calls are TRBV2 and TRBJ2-3, with 7 bases identical to TRBD1. Germline loops: CDR1 SNHLY, CDR2 FYNNEI. The CDR3 is made up of 17 amino acids. J lost 2 bases, V lost 3 bases, and 11 bases had no gene match. As DNA, the CDR3 is TGTGCCAGCAGTGATTTACCGGGACAGCGAAACACAGATACGCAGTATTTT. Its protein product is CASSDLPGQRNTDTQYF.

This clone appeared a few times. The chain links TRBV2 to TRBJ2-2; 8 nucleotides align to TRBD2. The CDR3 spans 16 residues. V trimming: 5 bases; J trimming: 6 bases; junction bases outside the gene matches: 11. The germline gives CDR1 SNHLY, CDR2 FYNNEI. The CDR3 region is CASSPQSGSFAGELFF. The CDR3 nucleotides are TGTGCCAGCAGTCCACAGAGCGGGAGCTTTGCCGGGGAGCTGTTTTTT. Complete variable domain (other parts from reference TRBV2 and TRBJ2-2): EPEVTQTPSHQVTQMGQEVILRCVPISNHLYFYWYRQILGQKVEFLVSFYNNEISEKSEIFDDQFSVERPDGSNFTLKIRSTKLEDSAMYFCASSPQSGSFAGELFFGEGSRLTVL.

This clone was observed a single time. The chain carries TRBV19 and TRBJ2-5, with 12 nucleotides matching TRBD2. This CDR3 has 15 amino acids. Per germline, CDR1 LNHDA and CDR2 SQIVND (reference sequence). Trimming at V came to 6 bases and at J to 4 bases, leaving 6 bases not matched to a gene. This chain's CDR3 is CASRQTSGSRETQYF. CDR3 sequence (DNA): TGTGCCAGTAGACAGACTAGCGGGAGTAGAGAGACCCAGTACTTC.

The chain carries TRBV7-9 and TRBJ2-1; D might be TRBD2 (5 bases). Trimming took off 0 bases at V and 8 bases at J, with 11 bases between the two ends. Germline V CDR1 and CDR2: SEHNR, FQNEAQ (reference sequence). The CDR3 has 14 amino acids. The chain's CDR3 is CASSLASSWDEQFF. CDR3 sequence (DNA): TGTGCCAGCAGCTTAGCGTCTAGCTGGGATGAGCAGTTCTTC.

The chain combines TRBV9 with TRBJ1-1, with 7 bases fitting TRBD1. Germline V gene data show CDR1 as SGDLS and CDR2 as YYNGEE. Germline trimming cut 3 bases from V and 1 base from J; bases unmatched to any gene: 3. There are 14 residues in the CDR3. The CDR3 sequence: CASSAGTANTEAFF. The CDR3 coding sequence is TGTGCCAGCAGCGCCGGGACAGCGAACACTGAAGCTTTCTTT. Combining the CDR3 with reference TRBV9 and TRBJ1-1 gives the whole variable domain DSGVTQTPKHLITATGQRVTLRCSPRSGDLSVYWYQQSLDQGLQFLIQYYNGEERAKGNILERFSAQQFPDLHSELNLSSLELGDSALYFCASSAGTANTEAFFGQGTRLTVV.

In this sample, this clone turned up once. V usage is TRBV7-9 and J usage is TRBJ2-5; TRBD2 agrees at 7 bases. The CDR3 totals 15 residues. Unmatched junction bases numbered 7, after V lost 1 base and J lost 5 bases. From germline, CDR1 is SEHNR and CDR2 FQNEAQ (reference sequence). CDR3 bases: TGTGCCAGCAGCTTAGTGCGCGGGAGTGGGGAGACCCAGTACTTC. Translation gives CASSLVRGSGETQYF.

The V call is TRBV18, the J call TRBJ1-1; D not certain. Germline V gene lookup returns CDR1 KGHSH and CDR2 LQKENI. V dropped 3 bases and J dropped 2 bases, with 7 bases sitting between them. The CDR3 is 13 amino acids. CDR3 DNA sequence: TGTGCCAGCTCACCCGACACTAACACTGAAGCTTTCTTT. It specifies CASSPDTNTEAFF.

The V and J genes are TRBV5-8 and TRBJ2-3; perhaps TRBD2 as D (6 bases). V lost 4 bases and J lost 1, with 22 bases in between. The CDR3 runs to 18 residues. CDR1 and CDR2 (germline): SGHTS, YDEGEE. In nucleotides, the CDR3 is TGTGCCAGCAGCCTCGGGACTCAGTACGGTTACGGCACAGATACGCAGTATTTT. The encoded protein is CASSLGTQYGYGTDTQYF.

The V call is TRBV5-1, the J call TRBJ2-5; no clear D. Per germline, CDR1 SGHRS and CDR2 YFSETQ. Trimming removed 7 bases at V and 5 bases at J, with 9 bases between. CDR3 size: 11 residues. The CDR3 DNA sequence: TGCGCCAGCCAGGTAAAGGAGACCCAGTACTTC. Translation gives CASQVKETQYF.

J is TRBJ1-5 and V is TRBV19; perhaps TRBD1 as D (5 bases). CDR1 and CDR2 from the germline V gene are LNHDA and SQIVND (reference sequence). V gave up 0 bases and J gave up 5 bases, with 11 bases separating them. This CDR3 is built from 15 residues. CDR3 sequence: CASSIDRTGDQPQHF. DNA of the CDR3: TGTGCCAGTAGTATAGATCGAACAGGAGATCAGCCCCAGCATTTT.

The chain couples TRBV9 to TRBJ2-1; 8 bases fit TRBD2. This CDR3 has 15 residues. Unmatched junction bases numbered 9, after V lost 4 bases and J lost 6 bases. CDR1 and CDR2 from the germline V gene are SGDLS and YYNGEE. In DNA, the CDR3 is TGTGCCAGCAGCCCCCGTAGCGGGACGGGCAATGAGCAGTTCTTC. Translation: CASSPRSGTGNEQFF.

CDR3 in DNA: TGTGCCAGCAGTTACTCGCCAGGGTCTAACTATGGCTACACCTTC. Its protein product is CASSYSPGSNYGYTF. J is TRBJ1-2 and V is TRBV6-5, with D possibly TRBD1 on 5 matching bases. Germline lookup yields CDR1 MNHEY and CDR2 SVGAGI. This CDR3 is 15 amino acids long. V was trimmed by 0 bases and J by 0 bases, leaving 8 bases between them.

V and J are TRBV1 and TRBJ2-7; TRBD2 reflects the table's D call only, with no check against the DNA. TRBV1 is shown as a pseudogene. The CDR3 loop spans 16 amino acids. The CDR3 is CTSNNSGRFGSYEQYF. The DNA of the CDR3 is TGCACCAGCAACAATAGCGGGAGGTTTGGCTCCTACGAGCAGTACTTC.

Only one count was recorded for this clone. The chain has TRBV5-1 and TRBJ2-7, with D possibly being TRBD1 (6 bases). The V end lost 4 bases, the J end lost 3 bases, and 11 bases lay between the germline ends. Germline loops: CDR1 SGHRS, CDR2 YFSETQ. This CDR3 has 13 amino acids. CDR3 protein: CASSRDNDYEQYF. CDR3 bases: TGCGCCAGCAGCCGGGACAATGACTACGAGCAGTACTTC.

The chain has TRBV5-1 and TRBJ1-1; D is ambiguous. This CDR3 comprises 14 residues. Germline values: CDR1 SGHRS, CDR2 YFSETQ. V lost 4 bases and J lost 4, with 14 bases in between. The DNA for the CDR3 is TGCGCCAGCAGCAGCGGACTGATGGGCACTGAAGCTTTCTTT. Residues: CASSSGLMGTEAFF.